Listed here are 26 T cell receptor beta chains from one sample, sequenced in a study of Graves' ophthalmopathy and Graves' hyperthyroidism. Investigators amplified TCR beta CDR3 regions from RNA transcripts. HTBI primers served in a first-round RT-PCR, which a second-round multiplex PCR followed. TCRdb independently ran MiXCR on the multiplex PCR reads; one entry per CDR3 protein. This sample has more than 1,000,000 distinct CDR3 sequences; 36% occur once, and the top ten carry 8.5% to 14%. The specimen was peripheral blood or thyroid tissue (not recorded which). These receptors were collected from an adult man with Graves' hyperthyroidism.

This clonotype was seen only a few times. The chain is built from TRBV29-1 and TRBJ1-4; D is undetermined. Germline V gives CDR1 SQVTM, CDR2 ANQGSEA. The V end lost 5 bases, the J end lost 6 bases, and 4 bases lay between the germline ends. The CDR3 has 10 amino acids. The CDR3 DNA is TGCAGCGTTTGGGATGAAAAACTGTTTTTT. This encodes CSVWDEKLFF.

There are many counts of this clonotype. The V and J genes are TRBV7-3 and TRBJ1-1, with no clear D. CDR1 SGHTA and CDR2 FQGTGA come from the germline V gene. The ends were cut back, 5 bases at V and 5 bases at J, with 12 bases in the middle. CDR3 length: 13 amino acids. The CDR3 nucleotides are TGTGCCAGCAGCCCAACGGCAAGGACTGAAGCTTTCTTT. Translation gives CASSPTARTEAFF.

The genes are TRBV10-2 and TRBJ1-2, with D possibly matching TRBD1 (6 bases). The germline V and J ends were trimmed by 2 bases and 7 bases, with 17 bases remaining between them. The length of the CDR3 is 15 residues. The germline V gene has CDR1 WSHSY and CDR2 SAAADI. The CDR3 DNA sequence: TGCGCCAGCAGTGAGCAGGGGTCCCTCAAGTTTGGCTACACCTTC. Its protein product is CASSEQGSLKFGYTF.

This clonotype was seen a few times. This chain joins TRBV6-2 or TRBV6-3 and TRBJ2-7; D unclear. The CDR3 is 12 residues long. Germline assignment: CDR1 MNHEY and CDR2 SVGEGT. With 6 bases removed from V and 3 bases from J, the gap between germline ends came to 9 bases. CDR3 amino acids: CASRDGIYEQYF. CDR3 sequence (DNA): TGTGCCAGCAGAGACGGTATCTACGAGCAGTACTTC.

This clonotype has a count of ten or more. The chain carries TRBV29-1 and TRBJ2-5; D may be TRBD1 (6 bases). V gave up 0 bases and J gave up 7 bases, with 12 bases separating them. There are 13 residues in the CDR3. Germline CDR1 SQVTM, CDR2 ANQGSEA. CDR3 in DNA: TGCAGCGTTGAAGACAACTACAGGGCGACCCAGTACTTC. It is translated as CSVEDNYRATQYF.

The chain is built from TRBV25-1 and TRBJ1-3; no reliable D call. Trimming removed 7 bases from V and 0 bases from J, with 7 bases in between. This CDR3 has 13 amino acids. Per the germline V gene, CDR1 is MGHDK and CDR2 is SYGVNS. CDR3 coding DNA: TGTGCCAGCAAGAGTGGCTCTGGAAACACCATATATTTT. Amino acid sequence: CASKSGSGNTIYF.

The chain joins TRBV13 to TRBJ2-7, with TRBD1 as a possible D gene (7 bases). CDR1 and CDR2 (germline): PRHDT, FYEKMQ (reference sequence). This CDR3 is 16 amino acids long. Trimming shortened V by 0 bases and J by 4 bases, and 16 bases separated the two germline ends. In DNA form, the CDR3 reads TGTGCCAGCAGCTTAGGAGCAGGGGGGCGCGGGTACGAGCAGTACTTC. It codes for CASSLGAGGRGYEQYF.

The V call is TRBV25-1, the J call TRBJ2-7; 8 positions match TRBD1. With 7 bases clipped from V and 0 bases from J, the junction kept 2 bases outside the gene matches. The CDR3 spans 13 residues. Germline V CDR1 and CDR2: MGHDK, SYGVNS. The CDR3 DNA reads as TGTGCCAGCACGACAGGGGTCTCCTACGAGCAGTACTTC. As protein: CASTTGVSYEQYF.

This clonotype has at least ten counts. The chain uses TRBV2 and TRBJ2-6; D gene unclear. The length of the CDR3 is 15 residues. In germline, CDR1 is SNHLY, CDR2 FYNNEI. V lost 8 bases, J lost 0 bases, and 11 bases lay in between. The CDR3 nucleotides are TGTGCCAGCGGGCAGATACCCTCTGGGGCCAACGTCCTGACTTTC. Translation: CASGQIPSGANVLTF.

This clonotype was counted ten times or more. V usage is TRBV9 and J usage is TRBJ1-1, with no clear D. V was clipped by 6 bases and J by 2 bases, with 14 bases between them. This CDR3 region has 14 residues. The germline CDR1 and CDR2 sequences are SGDLS and YYNGEE. The CDR3 nucleotides read TGTGCCAGCACTCGGGGAGCTTTTAACACTGAAGCTTTCTTT. This encodes CASTRGAFNTEAFF.

The V and J genes are TRBV24-1 and TRBJ2-5; TRBD2 matches 12 bases. V was clipped by 4 bases and J by 9 bases; unmatched bases: 17. The CDR3 covers 18 residues. CDR1 and CDR2 (germline): KGHDR, SFDVKD. The chain's CDR3 is CATSDALAGGKGNQPQYF. CDR3 nucleotides: TGTGCCACCAGTGACGCACTAGCGGGGGGAAAGGGCAATCAGCCCCAGTACTTC.

V usage is TRBV10-3 and J usage is TRBJ1-1, with 10 nucleotides matching TRBD1. Germline V gene data show CDR1 as ENHRY and CDR2 as SYGVKD. This CDR3 is built from 21 residues. V gave up 6 bases and J gave up 0 bases; unmatched junction bases: 22. The CDR3 sequence: CAISATGGSQPHIGMNTEAFF. The CDR3 bases are TGTGCCATCAGCGCGACAGGGGGCAGCCAGCCCCACATCGGCATGAACACTGAAGCTTTCTTT.

The chain employs TRBV29-1 and TRBJ1-2; D remains ambiguous. Trimming cost V 7 bases and J 4 bases, with 19 bases left between them. Germline CDR1 reads SQVTM; CDR2 reads ANQGSEA. The CDR3 contains 14 residues. The CDR3 loop reads CSAALLAGGYGYTF. The CDR3 DNA reads TGCAGCGCTGCTCTCCTAGCGGGCGGCTATGGCTACACCTTC.

The gene calls are TRBV29-1 and TRBJ1-2; D call uncertain. The germline CDR1 and CDR2 sequences are SQVTM and ANQGSEA. CDR3 length: 14 residues. This CDR3 is CSSAGSTSGYGYTF. The CDR3 bases are TGCAGTTCTGCGGGGAGTACGTCTGGATATGGCTACACCTTC.

About this clonotype itself: A much more abundant neighbour one base away suggests this may be a read error. V is TRBV20-1 and J is TRBJ1-5; D is undetermined. This CDR3 comprises 13 residues. The germline gives CDR1 DFQATT, CDR2 SNEGSKA (reference sequence). The CDR3 sequence: CSASVDSDQPQHF. CDR3 coding DNA: TGCAGTGCTAGTGTTGATAGCGATCAGCCCCAGCATTTT.

This clonotype was counted ten times or more. The genes are TRBV7-9 and TRBJ2-7, with 9 bases fitting TRBD1. The V gene end was trimmed by 5 bases and the J gene end by 4 bases; junction bases not matched to a gene: 9. Germline-derived CDR1 and CDR2 are SEHNR and FQNEAQ (reference sequence). The CDR3 runs 15 residues. This chain's CDR3 is CASSPTGQGGYEQYF. For the CDR3, the DNA is TGTGCCAGCAGCCCAACGGGACAGGGCGGTTACGAGCAGTACTTC.

This clonotype was seen repeatedly, ten times or more. The chain links TRBV20-1 to TRBJ2-7; D gene ambiguous. The V end was cut by 3 bases, the J end by 5 bases, with 8 bases between. The CDR3 covers 11 residues. Germline V gene lookup returns CDR1 DFQATT and CDR2 SNEGSKA (reference sequence). The CDR3 reads CSASVGNEQYF. CDR3 DNA sequence: TGCAGTGCTAGCGTTGGGAACGAGCAGTACTTC.

This clonotype was seen many times. The chain employs TRBV25-1 and TRBJ2-2; TRBD1 agrees at 7 bases. Germline V gives CDR1 MGHDK, CDR2 SYGVNS. The CDR3 consists of 19 residues. After removal of 3 bases from V and 0 bases from J, the junction contained 13 bases not matched to a gene. CDR3 protein: CASSEPHNRGGTNTGELFF. In DNA form, the CDR3 reads TGTGCCAGCAGTGAGCCCCATAACAGGGGTGGGACGAACACCGGGGAGCTGTTTTTT. Looking up the rest from reference TRBV25-1 and TRBJ2-2 gives the full variable domain: EADIYQTPRYLVIGTGKKITLECSQTMGHDKMYWYQQDPGMELHLIHYSYGVNSTEKGDLSSESTVSRIRTEHFPLTLESARPSHTSQYLCASSEPHNRGGTNTGELFFGEGSRLTVL.

This clonotype appeared a single time. This rearrangement joins TRBV20-1 to TRBJ2-7, with D unresolved. The CDR3 length is 15 residues. Germline CDR1 reads DFQATT; CDR2 reads SNEGSKA (reference sequence). The V end was cut by 5 bases, the J end by 5 bases, with 22 bases between. CDR3 nucleotide sequence: TGCAGTGCTCCCGGTCCTTGGGAAGAGACCAACGAGCAGTACTTC. It codes for CSAPGPWEETNEQYF.

Points on this clonotype: With a much larger clone just one base away, this may be a read error. Without the conserved terminal phenylalanine or tryptophan, this CDR3 likely stems from a read error. The V gene is TRBV19, the J gene TRBJ2-7; D is possibly TRBD2 (6 bases). Germline V gives CDR1 LNHDA, CDR2 SQIVND (reference sequence). Trimming removed 10 bases from V and 3 bases from J, with 10 bases in between. The CDR3 loop spans 11 amino acids. The CDR3 DNA reads as TGTGCCACGGAGGAGGGCTACGAGCAGTACCTC. The encoded protein is CATEEGYEQYL.

This clonotype was observed many times. V usage is TRBV5-1 and J usage is TRBJ2-5; D possibly matches TRBD1 or TRBD2 (6 bases each). Trimming removed 2 bases from V and 4 bases from J, with 18 bases in between. Per germline, CDR1 SGHRS and CDR2 YFSETQ. CDR3 length equals 16 residues. CDR3 sequence (DNA): TGCGCCAGCAGCTTCGTCGGAGGGCCCAGGGGAGAGACCCAGTACTTC. This gives the protein CASSFVGGPRGETQYF.

The chain's CDR3 is CASSAWNTEAFF. DNA for the CDR3: TGTGCCAGCTCAGCCTGGAACACTGAAGCTTTCTTT. This chain joins TRBV18 and TRBJ1-1; the D is unclear. The CDR3 has 12 amino acids. Between the trimmed V and J ends, which lost 5 bases and 1 base, there was a span of 5 bases. Germline values: CDR1 KGHSH, CDR2 LQKENI.

The chain couples TRBV12-5 to TRBJ2-2; possibly TRBD1 or TRBD2 for D (5 bases each). The CDR3 spans 18 residues. The ends were cut back, 3 bases at V and 0 bases at J, with 17 bases in the middle. Germline V lookup: CDR1 LGHNT, CDR2 FRNRAP. The CDR3, as DNA: TGTGCTAGTGGTTTTTGGGTGAGGGGCGGAGCGAACACCGGGGAGCTGTTTTTT. Translation gives CASGFWVRGGANTGELFF.

The V gene is TRBV29-1, the J gene TRBJ1-6, with D maybe TRBD1 (6 bases). The germline gives CDR1 SQVTM, CDR2 ANQGSEA. CDR3 length equals 14 residues. With 5 bases removed from V and 10 bases from J, the gap between germline ends came to 18 bases. The CDR3 loop is CSVQPGAVGSPLHF. CDR3 nucleotide sequence: TGCAGCGTTCAACCGGGGGCGGTTGGGTCACCCCTCCACTTT.

V is TRBV18 and J is TRBJ2-5; 8 bases line up with TRBD1. In germline, CDR1 is KGHSH, CDR2 LQKENI. The CDR3 covers 15 residues. The V gene end was trimmed by 0 bases and the J gene end by 5 bases; junction bases not matched to a gene: 5. The CDR3 here is CASSPPNRGAETQYF. Written as DNA, the CDR3 is TGTGCCAGCTCACCACCGAACAGGGGGGCGGAGACCCAGTACTTC. Looking up the rest from reference TRBV18 and TRBJ2-5 gives the full variable domain: NAGVMQNPRHLVRRRGQEARLRCSPMKGHSHVYWYRQLPEEGLKFMVYLQKENIIDESGMPKERFSAEFPKEGPSILRIQQVVRGDSAAYFCASSPPNRGAETQYFGPGTRLLVL.

V is TRBV29-1 and J is TRBJ2-2, with TRBD1 identical over 8 bases. The CDR3 is 14 residues long. CDR1 and CDR2 (germline): SQVTM, ANQGSEA. V gave up 7 bases and J gave up 4 bases; unmatched junction bases: 8. Written as DNA, the CDR3 is TGCAGCGCCAGGACAGGGTCCCGCACCGGGGAGCTGTTTTTT. Its protein is CSARTGSRTGELFF.